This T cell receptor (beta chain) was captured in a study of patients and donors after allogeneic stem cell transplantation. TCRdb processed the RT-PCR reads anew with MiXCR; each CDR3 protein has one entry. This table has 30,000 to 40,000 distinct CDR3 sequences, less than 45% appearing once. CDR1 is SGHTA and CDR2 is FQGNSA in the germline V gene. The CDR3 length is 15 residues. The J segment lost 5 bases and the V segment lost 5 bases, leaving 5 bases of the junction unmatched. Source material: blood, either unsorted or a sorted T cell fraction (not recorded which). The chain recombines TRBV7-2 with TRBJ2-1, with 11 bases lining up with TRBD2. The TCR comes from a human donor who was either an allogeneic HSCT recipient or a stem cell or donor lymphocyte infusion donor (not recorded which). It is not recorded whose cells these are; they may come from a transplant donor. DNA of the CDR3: TGTGCCAGCAGCCCGGGGACTAGCGGACACAATGAGCAGTTCTTC. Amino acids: CASSPGTSGHNEQFF.